The sequence of this T cell receptor (beta chain) was determined in a study of neurological immune-mediated disorders. Each TCR transcript was tagged with a 10-nucleotide random UMI during 5'RACE. Over 190 million TCR-beta sequences from 15-18 subjects came out of each sequencing run. TCRdb ran MiXCR on the 5' RACE reads and lists one entry per CDR3 protein. The profile shows more than 55,000 distinct CDR3 sequences, around 24% of them singletons. Time point in this sample: technical triplicate 2. Libraries used 2 million unsorted PBMCs kept frozen in RNAlater. Unmatched junction bases numbered 4, after V lost 4 bases and J lost 2 bases. Per the germline V gene, CDR1 is LGHDT and CDR2 is YNNKEL (reference sequence). The CDR3 runs to 15 residues.

Sequencing was carried out using PBMCs. The chain uses TRBV3-1 and TRBJ2-2, with 7 bases fitting TRBD1. The sequence was collected from a man aged 55 to 70 with HTLV-1-associated myelopathy (HAM/TSP). CDR3 residues: CASSRGGGNTGELFF. The CDR3, as DNA: TGTGCCAGCAGCCGAGGGGGCGGAAACACCGGGGAGCTGTTTTTT.